This TCR beta chain was recovered during a study of blood T cell repertoires in COVID-19. Study-level background: Acute-phase and convalescent COVID-19 samples originated in the United States, Italy and Spain.

What the recovered Cohort 3 donors had was two negative PCRs, clearance, or symptom resolution. The CDR3 is 15 residues long. Germline V gene lookup returns CDR1 MNHEY and CDR2 SMNVEV (reference sequence). V lost 6 bases and J 3 bases, leaving 17 bases between the germline ends. Authors' processing steps: Estimation of nucleated cell counts was performed using reference gene primer amplification. Profiled with immunoSEQ multiplex PCR; TCRdb holds only in-frame clones, not every one. That table gives V, J and clone size, and the DNA gave D and trimming. Of more than 300,000 clones in the sample, around 89% were seen once.

The sequenced sample consisted of PBMCs or T cells enriched from blood (not recorded which). The chain carries TRBV27 and TRBJ1-2; D gene unclear. The source is a young woman who had recovered from COVID-19. CDR3 nucleotides: TGTGCCAGCAGGTCCTTTCTTCACCGGGACTATGGCTACACCTTC. The encoded protein is CASRSFLHRDYGYTF.